Given below is one TCR beta chain in context. Germline V gene sequence: CDR1 MNHEY, CDR2 SMNVEV (reference sequence). V gave up 9 bases and J gave up 0 bases; unmatched junction bases: 5. The length of the CDR3 is 14 residues. Using immunoSEQ multiplex PCR, the repertoire was profiled, and TCRdb retains in-frame clones only, with some absent. This sample yields 330,000 or so clones, of which about nine tenths are seen a single time; 0.84% belongs to the top ten. The data were obtained in a study of cytomegalovirus exposure and HLA in healthy donors. Study in general: Later analysis reported that the approximately 120 validation repertoires shared the platform of the 600 to 750 first-cohort repertoires.

The chain is built from TRBV27 and TRBJ2-1, with 7 bases matching TRBD2. The sample taken for sequencing was PBMCs. This TCR came from a woman younger than 35 in good health and CMV-seronegative. CDR3 protein: CASTPGGSYNEQFF. The DNA for the CDR3 is TGTGCCAGTACCCCGGGGGGCTCCTACAATGAGCAGTTCTTC.